This T cell receptor beta chain stems from a study of beta chain features in type 1 diabetes. On the study more broadly: Patients were similar to healthy donors in age and gender (as well as in cell yields).

The length of the CDR3 is 11 residues. V was pared by 4 bases and J by 11 bases, with 11 bases between. The germline CDR1 and CDR2 sequences are ENHRY and SYGVKD. Worth noting for this clone: Its target is not known.

As every portion of the isolated RNA was reverse transcribed, the sequencing read expressed TCRB transcripts. Measured with immunoSEQ multiplex PCR; TCRdb has only the in-frame clones, and not every one. The sample holds about 230,000 clones; around 9.6% are singletons and the top ten take approximately 0.03%. Overall study findings and caveats: Patients with type 1 diabetes showed fewer VDJ junction insertions and more deletions.

Input material: naive CD4+ T cells from blood. This sequence was found in a woman between 18 and 29 years old in good health. The chain recombines TRBV10-3 with TRBJ2-5; D perhaps matches TRBD2 (6 bases). CDR3 nucleotide sequence: TGTGCCATCAGTGGGACGGGAGCGCAGTACTTC. It encodes CAISGTGAQYF.